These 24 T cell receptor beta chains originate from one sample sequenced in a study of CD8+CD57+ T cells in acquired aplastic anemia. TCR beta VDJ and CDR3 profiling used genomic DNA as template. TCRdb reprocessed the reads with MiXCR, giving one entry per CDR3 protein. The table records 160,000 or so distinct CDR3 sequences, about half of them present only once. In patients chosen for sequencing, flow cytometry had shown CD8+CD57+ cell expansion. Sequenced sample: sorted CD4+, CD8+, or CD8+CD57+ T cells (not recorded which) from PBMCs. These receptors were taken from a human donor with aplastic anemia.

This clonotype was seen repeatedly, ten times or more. The CDR3 DNA reads TGCGCCAGCAGCCAAGGGACAGGTGGCTACACCTTC. Translated, it gives CASSQGTGGYTF. This chain uses TRBV4-3 with TRBJ1-2; 7 bases fit TRBD1. Germline trimming cut 1 base from V and 7 bases from J; bases unmatched to any gene: 0. This CDR3 region has 12 residues. The germline V gene encodes CDR1 LGHNA and CDR2 YSLEER.

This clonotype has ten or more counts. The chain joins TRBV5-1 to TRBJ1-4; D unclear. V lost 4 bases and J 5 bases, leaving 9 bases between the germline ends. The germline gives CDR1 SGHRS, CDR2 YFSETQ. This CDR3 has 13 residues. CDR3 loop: CASSQGTNEKLFF. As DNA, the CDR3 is TGCGCCAGCAGCCAAGGAACGAATGAAAAACTGTTTTTT. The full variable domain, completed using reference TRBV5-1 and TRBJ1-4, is KAGVTQTPRYLIKTRGQQVTLSCSPISGHRSVSWYQQTPGQGLQFLFEYFSETQRNKGNFPGRFSGRQFSNSRSEMNVSTLELGDSALYLCASSQGTNEKLFFGSGTQLSVL.

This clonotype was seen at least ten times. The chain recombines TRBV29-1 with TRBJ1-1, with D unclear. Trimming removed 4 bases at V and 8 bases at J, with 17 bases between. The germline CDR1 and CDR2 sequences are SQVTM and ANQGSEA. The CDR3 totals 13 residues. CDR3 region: CSVVRASQAEAFF. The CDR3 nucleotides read TGCAGCGTTGTTAGGGCCTCCCAGGCGGAAGCTTTCTTT. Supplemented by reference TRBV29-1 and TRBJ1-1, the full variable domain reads SAVISQKPSRDICQRGTSLTIQCQVDSQVTMMFWYRQQPGQSLTLIATANQGSEATYESGFVIDKFPISRPNLTFSTLTVSNMSPEDSSIYLCSVVRASQAEAFFGQGTRLTVV.

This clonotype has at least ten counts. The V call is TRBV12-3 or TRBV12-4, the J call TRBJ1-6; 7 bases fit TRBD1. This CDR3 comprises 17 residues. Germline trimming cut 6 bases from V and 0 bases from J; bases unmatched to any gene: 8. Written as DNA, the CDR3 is TGTGCCAGCAGCCCGACAGGGACGAGCTCCTATAATTCACCCCTCCACTTT. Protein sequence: CASSPTGTSSYNSPLHF.

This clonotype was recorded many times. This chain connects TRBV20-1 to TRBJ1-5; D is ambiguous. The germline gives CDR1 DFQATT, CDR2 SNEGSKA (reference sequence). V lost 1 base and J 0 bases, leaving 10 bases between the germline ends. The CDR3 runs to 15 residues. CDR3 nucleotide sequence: TGCAGTGCTAGAGGCGGATCCTATAGCAATCAGCCCCAGCATTTT. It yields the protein CSARGGSYSNQPQHF.

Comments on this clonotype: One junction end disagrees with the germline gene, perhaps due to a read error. Written as DNA, the CDR3 is TGCGCCAGCAGCCAGGGGGTGCGGGGCAGTGGTGGCGACACCTTC. This gives the protein CASSQGVRGSGGDTF. The chain is built from TRBV5-1 and TRBJ1-2, with 7 bases fitting TRBD1. Germline assignment: CDR1 SGHRS and CDR2 YFSETQ. This CDR3 contains 15 residues.

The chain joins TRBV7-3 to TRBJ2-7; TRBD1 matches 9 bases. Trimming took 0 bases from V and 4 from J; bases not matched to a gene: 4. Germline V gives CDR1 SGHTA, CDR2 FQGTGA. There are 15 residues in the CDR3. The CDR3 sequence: CASSLTGTGNYEQYF. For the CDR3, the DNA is TGTGCCAGCAGCTTAACCGGGACAGGGAATTACGAGCAGTACTTC. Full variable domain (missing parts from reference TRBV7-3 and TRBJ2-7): GAGVSQTPSNKVTEKGKYVELRCDPISGHTALYWYRQSLGQGPEFLIYFQGTGAADDSGLPNDRFFAVRPEGSVSTLKIQRTERGDSAVYLCASSLTGTGNYEQYFGPGTRLTVT.

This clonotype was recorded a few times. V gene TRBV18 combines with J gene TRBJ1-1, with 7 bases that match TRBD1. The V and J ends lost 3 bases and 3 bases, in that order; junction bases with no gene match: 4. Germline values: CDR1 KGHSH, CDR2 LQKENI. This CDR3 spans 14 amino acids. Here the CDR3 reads CASSPSDRDTEAFF. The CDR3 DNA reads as TGTGCCAGCTCACCTTCAGACAGGGACACTGAAGCTTTCTTT.

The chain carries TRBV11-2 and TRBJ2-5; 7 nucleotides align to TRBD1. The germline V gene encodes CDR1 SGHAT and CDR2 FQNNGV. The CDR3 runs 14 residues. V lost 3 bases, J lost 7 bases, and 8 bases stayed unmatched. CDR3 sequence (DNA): TGTGCCAGCAGCTTTTCTACAGGGGTGGGGACCCAGTACTTC. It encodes CASSFSTGVGTQYF.

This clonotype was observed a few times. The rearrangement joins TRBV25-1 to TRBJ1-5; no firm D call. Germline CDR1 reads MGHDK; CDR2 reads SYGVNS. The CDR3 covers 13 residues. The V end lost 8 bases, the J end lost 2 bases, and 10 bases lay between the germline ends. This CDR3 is CASRTSGNQPQHF. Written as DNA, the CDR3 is TGTGCCAGCCGTACTTCGGGCAATCAGCCCCAGCATTTT.

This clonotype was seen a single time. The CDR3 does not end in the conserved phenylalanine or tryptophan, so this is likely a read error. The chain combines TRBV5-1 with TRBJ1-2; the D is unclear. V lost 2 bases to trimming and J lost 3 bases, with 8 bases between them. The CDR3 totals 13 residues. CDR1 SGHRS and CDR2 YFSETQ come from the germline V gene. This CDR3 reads CASSLQPDYGYTS. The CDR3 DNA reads TGCGCCAGCAGCTTACAGCCTGACTATGGCTACACCTCC.

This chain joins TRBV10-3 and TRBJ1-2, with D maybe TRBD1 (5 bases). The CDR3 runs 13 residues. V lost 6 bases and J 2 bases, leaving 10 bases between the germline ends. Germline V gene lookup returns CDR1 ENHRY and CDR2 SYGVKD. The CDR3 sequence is CAISVQENYGYTF. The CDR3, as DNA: TGTGCCATCAGCGTACAGGAAAACTATGGCTACACCTTC.

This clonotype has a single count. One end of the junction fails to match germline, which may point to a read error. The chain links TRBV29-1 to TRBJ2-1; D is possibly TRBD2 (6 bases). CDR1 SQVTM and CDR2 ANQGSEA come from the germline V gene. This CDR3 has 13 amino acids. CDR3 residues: CSAEGRESSPQDF. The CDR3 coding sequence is TGCAGCGCCGAGGGTCGGGAGTCATCCCCCCAGGACTTC.

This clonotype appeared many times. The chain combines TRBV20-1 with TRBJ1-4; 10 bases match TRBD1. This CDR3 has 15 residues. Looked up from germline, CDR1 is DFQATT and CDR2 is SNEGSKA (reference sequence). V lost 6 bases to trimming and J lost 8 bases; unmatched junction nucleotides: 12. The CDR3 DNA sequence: TGCAGTGCCACGAAGGTGGGACAGGGGTACGAAAAACTGTTTTTT. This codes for CSATKVGQGYEKLFF.

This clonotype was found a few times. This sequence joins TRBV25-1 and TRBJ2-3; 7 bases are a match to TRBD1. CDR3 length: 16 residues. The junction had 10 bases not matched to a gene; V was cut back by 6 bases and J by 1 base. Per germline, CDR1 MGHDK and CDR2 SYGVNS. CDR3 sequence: CASSEEGGLGTDTQYF. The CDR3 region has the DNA TGTGCCAGCAGCGAGGAAGGGGGCCTTGGCACAGATACGCAGTATTTT.

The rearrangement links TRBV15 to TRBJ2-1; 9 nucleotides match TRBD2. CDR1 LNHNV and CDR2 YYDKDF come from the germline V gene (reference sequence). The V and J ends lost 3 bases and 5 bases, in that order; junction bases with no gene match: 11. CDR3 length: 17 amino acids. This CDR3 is CATSSPPGLAAHNEQFF. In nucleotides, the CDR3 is TGTGCCACCAGCAGTCCTCCGGGACTAGCTGCCCACAATGAGCAGTTCTTC.

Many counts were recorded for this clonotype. The CDR3 region has the DNA TGTGCCAGCCAAAGACAGGGTTACACCGGGGAGCTGTTTTTT. The encoded protein is CASQRQGYTGELFF. The V gene is TRBV6-1, the J gene TRBJ2-2, with 7 positions matching TRBD1. The germline V gene encodes CDR1 MNHNS and CDR2 SASEGT. Trimming took 8 bases from V and 3 from J; bases not matched to a gene: 6. The CDR3 is made up of 14 amino acids.

CDR3 sequence: CASRGGQLSSAQHF. The CDR3 DNA follows: TGCGCCAGCAGGGGCGGACAGCTCTCTTCGGCCCAGCATTTT. This chain connects TRBV10-2 to TRBJ1-5; a weak D match, TRBD1 (6 bases). The CDR3 has 14 amino acids. V lost 6 bases, J lost 11 bases, and 20 bases lay in between. Germline CDR1 reads WSHSY; CDR2 reads SAAADI.

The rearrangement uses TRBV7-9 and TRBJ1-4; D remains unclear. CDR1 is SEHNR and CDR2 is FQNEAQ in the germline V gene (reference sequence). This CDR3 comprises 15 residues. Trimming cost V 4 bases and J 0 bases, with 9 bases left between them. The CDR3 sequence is CASSSRIPTNEKLFF. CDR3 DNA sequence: TGTGCCAGCAGCTCGCGGATTCCAACTAATGAAAAACTGTTTTTT.

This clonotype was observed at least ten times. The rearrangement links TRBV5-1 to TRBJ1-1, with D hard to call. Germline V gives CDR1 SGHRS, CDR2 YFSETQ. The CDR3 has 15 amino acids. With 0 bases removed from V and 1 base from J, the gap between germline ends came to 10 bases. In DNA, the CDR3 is TGCGCCAGCAGCTTGGTAGGAGGCCCGAACACTGAAGCTTTCTTT. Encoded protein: CASSLVGGPNTEAFF.

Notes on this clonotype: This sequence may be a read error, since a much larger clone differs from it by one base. The CDR3 here is CAGNGQGVEKLFF. CDR3 DNA sequence: TGTGCCGGCAATGGACAGGGGGTGGAAAAACTGTTTTTT. The chain combines TRBV6-1 with TRBJ1-4; 10 nucleotides agree with TRBD1. V dropped 11 bases and J dropped 8; count of bases not matched to a gene: 8. CDR1 is MNHNS and CDR2 is SASEGT in the germline V gene. This CDR3 is built from 13 residues.

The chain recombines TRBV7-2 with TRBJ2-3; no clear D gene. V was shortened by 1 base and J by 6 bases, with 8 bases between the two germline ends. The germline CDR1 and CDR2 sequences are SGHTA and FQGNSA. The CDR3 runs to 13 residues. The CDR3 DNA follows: TGTGCCAGCAGCTTAGTTTTGTTGGATACGCAGTATTTT. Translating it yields CASSLVLLDTQYF.

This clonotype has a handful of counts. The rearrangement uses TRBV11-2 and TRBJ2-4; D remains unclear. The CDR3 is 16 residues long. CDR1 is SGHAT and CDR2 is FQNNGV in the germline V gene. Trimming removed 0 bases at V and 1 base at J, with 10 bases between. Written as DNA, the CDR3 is TGTGCCAGCAGCTTAGAGCAGGCTGGGGCCAAAAACATTCAGTACTTC. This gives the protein CASSLEQAGAKNIQYF.

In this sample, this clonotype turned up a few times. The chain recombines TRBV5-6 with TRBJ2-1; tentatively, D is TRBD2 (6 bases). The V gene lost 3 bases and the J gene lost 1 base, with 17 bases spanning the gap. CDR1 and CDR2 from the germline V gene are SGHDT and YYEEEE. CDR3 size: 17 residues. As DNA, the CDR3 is TGTGCCAGCAGCTCAACCCTGCGGGGTCTTTCCTACAATGAGCAGTTCTTC. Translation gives CASSSTLRGLSYNEQFF.